The sequence of this T cell receptor beta chain was determined in a study of T-cell reconstitution after alpha-beta-depleted transplantation in children. Study findings and constraints: The main origin of T-cell counts and diversity one year after transplant was newly produced T cells. Where alpha-beta T cells came from about two months after transplant was reportedly several hundred expanded graft clones.

Preparing the TCRbeta library involved the use of unique molecular identifiers. MiXCR was run by TCRdb on the PCR reads, yielding one entry per CDR3 protein. The repertoire has 200,000 to 250,000 distinct CDR3 sequences, approximately 11% of them found once; the top ten carry roughly 30%. As to this clonotype: What it recognizes is unknown.

V dropped 6 bases and J dropped 5 bases, with 13 bases sitting between them. CDR1 is SGHAT, CDR2 FQNNGV, per germline. The CDR3 is made up of 14 amino acids. This clonotype originated in a child less than two years old with acute myeloid leukemia, due to receive a stem cell transplant. The genes are TRBV11-2 and TRBJ2-2, with TRBD2 as a possible D gene (6 bases). The input for sequencing was PBMCs, taken before TCRalphabeta/CD19-depleted stem cell transplant. The CDR3 reads CASSSTSRTGELFF. CDR3 bases: TGTGCCAGCAGTTCGACTAGTCGGACCGGGGAGCTGTTTTTT.